Below, one TCR beta chain is given with its context. The antigen is unknown. The data originate from a study of a mutant IDH1 vaccine in newly diagnosed glioma. Looked up from germline, CDR1 is GTSNPN and CDR2 is SVGIG (reference sequence). Trimming left V 4 bases short and J 1 base short, with 14 bases between. This CDR3 has 15 residues. Described time point: week 47, end of study. Each dose of the vaccine consisted of 300 ug of mutant IDH1 20-mer peptide, with topical imiquimod. There were eight vaccinations for patients, given in weeks 1, 3, 5, 7, 11, 15, 19 and 23. Produced via immunoSEQ multiplex PCR; TCRdb's table is partial and in-frame only. The repertoire includes about 56,000 clones, over 70% of them detected once, and 5.3% sits in the top ten.

This chain joins TRBV30 and TRBJ1-3; a weak D match, TRBD1 (6 bases). This receptor was obtained from a man aged 45 to 65 with glioma. Source: PBMCs, taken from a glioma patient whose treatment included an IDH1 peptide vaccine. CDR3 in DNA: TGTGCCTGGACGACCGGGACACATTCTGGAAACACCATATATTTT. It is translated as CAWTTGTHSGNTIYF.